These T cell receptor beta chains were read from a single sample in a study of cytomegalovirus exposure and HLA in healthy donors. Profiled with immunoSEQ multiplex PCR; TCRdb holds only in-frame clones, not every one. The sample records about 100,000 clones, approximately 70% being singletons. The sample was PBMCs. These receptors were taken from a woman aged 18-29 years in good health and CMV-seropositive. Each CDR3 is given with its conserved first and last residue.

TRBV28	TRBJ2-7	CASSLRDRDLYEQYF
TRBV5-1	TRBJ2-1	CASSLALTLASSYNEQFF
TRBV11-2	TRBJ2-5	CASSPGLAGETQYF
TRBV9	TRBJ2-7	CASSTTGTGLLYEQYF
TRBV7-2	TRBJ2-7	CASSLTSGQYEQYF
TRBV28	TRBJ2-1	CASSRLPRTSGSMSSYNEQFF
TRBV21-1	TRBJ1-2	CASSKKQQDRGRGANYGYTF
TRBV6-5	TRBJ2-7	CASRAAGTGNVEQYF
TRBV7-2	TRBJ1-4	CASSLGQGREKLFF
TRBV27	TRBJ2-7	CASSPPPGGYEQYF
TRBV30	TRBJ1-3	CAWSSGITGNTIYF
TRBV4-1	TRBJ2-3	CASSQDARIASGRANTDTQYF
TRBV7-3	TRBJ1-1	CASSSGTGNTEAFF
TRBV6-1	TRBJ2-7	CASCQRAGGPGEQYF
TRBV6-5	TRBJ1-4	CASSYSGRTNEKLFF
TRBV7-6	TRBJ2-1	CASSLFLGTSNEQFF
TRBV6-1	TRBJ2-5	CASSDRPPAFGKTQYF
TRBV5-1	TRBJ2-1	CASSLREEREARHNEQFF
TRBV27	TRBJ2-7	CASRRKPREINEQYF
TRBV27	TRBJ2-1	CASSKLPGTSAYNEQFF
TRBV7-2	TRBJ2-7	CASRFTQGPYEQYF
TRBV5-4	TRBJ2-3	CASSRGGLAGPRGVEYF
TRBV27	TRBJ2-1	CASSFMATSLSYNEQFF
TRBV5-1	TRBJ2-3	CASSFGLDLTDTQYF
TRBV7-2	TRBJ2-7	CASETGQSSYEQYF
TRBV7-2	TRBJ2-7	CASSSGTSGSYEQYF
TRBV4-3	TRBJ2-7	CASSQALGQGSEQYF
TRBV30	TRBJ2-1	CAWSVLAGGYNEQFF
TRBV10-3	TRBJ2-3	CAISRLAGTTDTQYF
TRBV6-4	TRBJ2-7	CASSPAIESGEQYF
TRBV7-2	TRBJ2-1	CASSITSGRHNEQFF
TRBV7-9	TRBJ1-5	CASSVGGGNQPQHF
TRBV9	TRBJ1-2	CASQRAGDYGYTF
TRBV28	TRBJ2-7	CASTFWVRGRAGEQYF
TRBV9	TRBJ2-3	CASSASVSSTDTQYF
TRBV4-2	TRBJ2-7	CASSQPSGRLFSYEQYF
TRBV2	TRBJ1-1	CASSEQIEAFF
TRBV28	TRBJ1-2	CASSLFPGSYGYTF
TRBV6-5	TRBJ2-6	CASSFDRAVNVLTF
TRBV23-1	TRBJ2-1	CASNNSSGGSWNEQFF
TRBV7-3	TRBJ2-5	CASSLSATEGETQYF
TRBV7-9	TRBJ2-7	CASSHRGSLAHEQYF
TRBV4-1	TRBJ1-5	CASSQRAGNQPQHF
TRBV28	TRBJ2-5	CARYLRGVETQYF
TRBV5-1	TRBJ2-6	CASSPGTGPPSGANVLTF
TRBV5-1	TRBJ2-2	CASSADINTGELFF
TRBV28	TRBJ2-5	CASSLSGEETQYF
TRBV6-5	TRBJ1-1	CASSTARGGAFF
TRBV7-2	TRBJ2-7	CASSLSGQGYEQYF
TRBV19	TRBJ2-3	CASSMGTFTDTQYF
TRBV28	TRBJ1-2	CASSLLAGLRGSGGYTF
TRBV4-3	TRBJ1-2	CASSQGRTENYGYTF
TRBV27	TRBJ1-2	CASRPPKRLLGQGAQDHGYTF
TRBV29-1	TRBJ2-7	CSVVASGSYEQYF
TRBV7-2	TRBJ2-7	CASSLTTTVTSYEQYF
TRBV5-1	TRBJ1-2	CASSSQGAGYGYTF
TRBV21-1	TRBJ1-2	CASSKGSFNYGYTF
TRBV9	TRBJ2-5	CASSVGQALEETQYF
TRBV7-2	TRBJ2-3	CASSRQGRSTDTQYF